Following are 14 T cell receptor beta chains from one sample sequenced in a study of CD8 T cells in ankylosing spondylitis. Points from the study as a whole: Blood from ankylosing spondylitis patients appeared to carry a characteristic roughly eight-variant TCR beta motif.

TCRdb independently ran MiXCR on the 5' RACE reads; one entry per CDR3 protein. The table lists 500,000 to 650,000 distinct CDR3 sequences, roughly 5.2% of them singletons. No antigen is known for these receptors. Sequenced sample: blood, either unsorted or a sorted T cell fraction (not recorded which). These receptors came from a male donor with ankylosing spondylitis.

This clonotype was recorded many times. The CDR3 sequence: CASSLAVTMGTEAFF. CDR3 in DNA: TGTGCCAGCAGCTTAGCGGTCACGATGGGCACTGAAGCTTTCTTT. The chain combines TRBV7-9 with TRBJ1-1, with D unclear. The CDR3 runs 15 residues. V lost 0 bases to trimming and J lost 4 bases, with 12 bases between them. In germline, CDR1 is SEHNR, CDR2 FQNEAQ (reference sequence). Complete variable domain (other parts from reference TRBV7-9 and TRBJ1-1): DTGVSQNPRHKITKRGQNVTFRCDPISEHNRLYWYRQTLGQGPEFLTYFQNEAQLEKSRLLSDRFSAERPKGSFSTLEIQRTEQGDSAMYLCASSLAVTMGTEAFFGQGTRLTVV.

This clonotype appeared a few times. The chain couples TRBV3-1 to TRBJ1-6; the D is unclear. The CDR3 sequence is 11 residues long. The V and J ends lost 8 bases and 5 bases respectively, with 4 bases between them. Germline CDR1 reads LGHDT; CDR2 reads YNNKEL (reference sequence). The CDR3 here is CASGDNSPLHF. The CDR3 nucleotides read TGTGCCAGCGGGGATAATTCACCCCTCCACTTT.

This chain uses TRBV7-3 with TRBJ2-3, with 8 bases fitting TRBD1. V lost 5 bases to trimming and J lost 3 bases; unmatched junction nucleotides: 4. Germline V gene sequence: CDR1 SGHTA, CDR2 FQGTGA. There are 14 residues in the CDR3. The CDR3 nucleotides read TGTGCCAGCAGCAAGGACAGGGCTACAGATACGCAGTATTTT. It specifies CASSKDRATDTQYF.

This clonotype was seen at least ten times. Here the CDR3 DNA reads TGCGCCAGCAGCCAAGTCATAGGGTCGAATGAGCAGTTCTTC. This translates into CASSQVIGSNEQFF. V and J are TRBV4-1 and TRBJ2-1; D ambiguous. Trimming pared 1 base from V and 7 bases from J, leaving 11 bases between. Germline lookup yields CDR1 MGHRA and CDR2 YSYEKL. The CDR3 contains 14 residues.

This clonotype was found many times. This chain uses TRBV7-8 with TRBJ1-1; D not certain. The V end lost 1 base, the J end lost 2 bases, and 8 bases lay between the germline ends. Germline assignment: CDR1 SGHVS and CDR2 FQNEAQ. CDR3 length equals 14 residues. The CDR3 bases are TGTGCCAGCAGCTTAGTAGTGGGAAACACTGAAGCTTTCTTT. This sequence encodes CASSLVVGNTEAFF.

This clonotype was seen more than once but under ten times. The genes are TRBV15 and TRBJ2-7; D uncertain. The CDR3 has 13 amino acids. With 3 bases removed from V and 3 bases from J, the gap between germline ends came to 9 bases. CDR1 and CDR2 from the germline V gene are LNHNV and YYDKDF (reference sequence). The CDR3 DNA follows: TGTGCCACCAGCAGTTCTTTCGTCTACGAGCAGTACTTC. Protein: CATSSSFVYEQYF.

The rearrangement uses TRBV2 and TRBJ1-2, with TRBD1 matching 9 bases. CDR1 and CDR2 (germline): SNHLY, FYNNEI. This CDR3 is built from 15 residues. Germline trimming cut 8 bases from V and 4 bases from J; bases unmatched to any gene: 11. The CDR3 DNA is TGTGCCAGCTCCCGGGACAGGGAATCTCTCTATGGCTACACCTTC. This sequence encodes CASSRDRESLYGYTF.

This clonotype has ten or more counts. The J gene is TRBJ1-1, the V gene TRBV7-2; 7 bases line up with TRBD1. The germline CDR1 and CDR2 sequences are SGHTA and FQGNSA. The V and J ends lost 5 bases and 1 base, in that order; junction bases with no gene match: 4. The CDR3 has 14 residues. In nucleotides, the CDR3 is TGTGCCAGCAGCCCCGGGACAGCGAACACTGAAGCTTTCTTT. Translating gives CASSPGTANTEAFF.

This clonotype was observed many times. The chain has TRBV15 and TRBJ1-5, with D hard to call. This CDR3 is built from 15 residues. Trimming took 2 bases from V and 0 from J, leaving 8 bases between them. Germline-derived CDR1 and CDR2 are LNHNV and YYDKDF (reference sequence). CDR3 nucleotide sequence: TGTGCCACCAGCAGATACAGTAATAGCAATCAGCCCCAGCATTTT. The encoded protein is CATSRYSNSNQPQHF.

This clonotype was recorded at least ten times. The genes are TRBV29-1 and TRBJ2-7; 9 positions match TRBD1. The CDR3 runs 16 residues. J was trimmed by 3 bases and V by 4 bases; bases with no gene match: 13. CDR1 and CDR2 (germline): SQVTM, ANQGSEA. The CDR3 nucleotides are TGCAGCGTTGGGTACGGCGATTGGACAGGGGACTACGAGCAGTACTTC. Translated: CSVGYGDWTGDYEQYF.

This clonotype was observed at least ten times. V gene TRBV7-9 combines with J gene TRBJ2-7; no reliable D call. Trimming pared 3 bases from V and 1 base from J, leaving 10 bases between. CDR3 length: 14 amino acids. The germline V gene encodes CDR1 SEHNR and CDR2 FQNEAQ (reference sequence). The CDR3: CASSFSELSYEQYF. In DNA form, the CDR3 reads TGTGCCAGCAGCTTTTCAGAGCTTTCCTACGAGCAGTACTTC.

This clonotype came up many times. This rearrangement joins TRBV25-1 to TRBJ2-3; the D gene could be TRBD1 or TRBD2 (5 bases each). CDR1 and CDR2 (germline): MGHDK, SYGVNS. The CDR3 consists of 15 residues. Deletions cut 1 base from V and 4 bases from J, with 12 bases between. The CDR3 is CASSELGPAADTQYF. The CDR3, as DNA: TGTGCCAGCAGTGAATTGGGACCAGCAGCAGATACGCAGTATTTT.

The chain joins TRBV7-9 to TRBJ2-3; 7 bases are a match to TRBD2. Germline CDR1 and CDR2: SEHNR and FQNEAQ (reference sequence). V lost 5 bases, J lost 3 bases, and 8 bases stayed unmatched. This CDR3 is built from 15 residues. CDR3 bases: TGTGCCAGCAGCCCTCCCTGGCGGGGGACAGATACGCAGTATTTT. It encodes CASSPPWRGTDTQYF.

This clonotype was seen at least ten times. The chain joins TRBV18 to TRBJ1-2; D gene uncertain. V was clipped by 7 bases and J by 5 bases, with 17 bases between them. The V gene's germline CDR1 is KGHSH and CDR2 LQKENI. The CDR3 sequence is 14 residues long. The CDR3 coding sequence is TGTGCCAGCTTTTCGGCGGGGATCGAATATGGCTACACCTTC. It specifies CASFSAGIEYGYTF.